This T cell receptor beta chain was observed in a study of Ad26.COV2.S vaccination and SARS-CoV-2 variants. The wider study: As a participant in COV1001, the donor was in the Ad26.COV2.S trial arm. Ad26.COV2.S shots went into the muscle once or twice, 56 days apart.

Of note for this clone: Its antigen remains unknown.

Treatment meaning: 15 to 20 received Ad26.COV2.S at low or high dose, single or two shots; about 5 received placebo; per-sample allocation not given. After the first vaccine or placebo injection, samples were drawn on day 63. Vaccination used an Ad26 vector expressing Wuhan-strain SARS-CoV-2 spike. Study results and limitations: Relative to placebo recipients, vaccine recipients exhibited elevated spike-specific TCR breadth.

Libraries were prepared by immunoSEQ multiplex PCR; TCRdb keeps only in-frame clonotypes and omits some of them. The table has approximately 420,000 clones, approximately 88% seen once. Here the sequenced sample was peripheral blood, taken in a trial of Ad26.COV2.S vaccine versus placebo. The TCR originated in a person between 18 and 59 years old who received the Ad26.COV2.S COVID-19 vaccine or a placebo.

CDR3 in amino acids: CASRMQGSSPLHF. In DNA, the CDR3 is TGTGCCAGCAGGATGCAGGGGAGTTCACCCCTCCACTTT. This chain links TRBV27 with TRBJ1-6, with a possible D match to TRBD1 (6 bases). This CDR3 spans 13 amino acids. With 6 bases removed from V and 9 bases from J, the gap between germline ends came to 12 bases. Per germline, CDR1 MNHEY and CDR2 SMNVEV (reference sequence).